This T cell receptor (beta chain) was retrieved from a study of blood T cells in healthy people across ages. With a J-beta primer mix and a sample-barcoded 5' primer, a second PCR ran about 7 to 11 cycles. Every molecule of cDNA carried a tag from a template-switch adaptor with 12 random nucleotides. TCRdb ran MiXCR on the 5' RACE reads and lists one entry per CDR3 protein. The profile covers approximately 790,000 distinct CDR3 sequences, with under 80% appearing a single time and approximately 30% taken by the ten largest. Comment on this clonotype: Its matching antigen is unknown.

Germline lookup yields CDR1 SGHTA and CDR2 FQGTGA. There are 18 residues in the CDR3. The junction had 11 bases not matched to a gene; V was cut back by 4 bases and J by 0 bases. Study-wide points: Without sorted subsets, naive and antigen-experienced compartments could not be conclusively compared.

Input material: blood. The receptor comes from a man aged 30 to 39 in good health. The rearrangement links TRBV7-3 to TRBJ2-1; 8 positions match TRBD2. The CDR3 reads CASSSGILAGSSYNEQFF. The CDR3, as DNA: TGTGCCAGCAGCTCCGGAATATTAGCGGGGAGCTCCTACAATGAGCAGTTCTTC.